These T cell receptor beta chains were read from a single sample in a study of blood T cells in healthy people across ages. TCRdb re-called the 5' RACE reads through MiXCR, storing one row per CDR3 protein. The sample has about 780,000 distinct CDR3 sequences; 46% are singletons. The sequencing input was blood. The receptor source for this set is a man older than 75 in good health. Both conserved end residues are part of each CDR3. The D gene is left open where the match is weak. Clone sizes are given selectively: once, few, many, or a class where the clone is expanded.

size	V	D	J	DNA	CDR3
once	TRBV20-1	NA	TRBJ2-7	TGCAGTGCTAGAGGGACCGTCAGGGATGAGCAGTACTTC	CSARGTVRDEQYF
many	TRBV7-2	TRBD1	TRBJ1-2	TGTGCCAGCGGTATACCGGGACAGGGTTCCTATGGCTACACCTTC	CASGIPGQGSYGYTF
NA	TRBV29-1	TRBD2	TRBJ2-3	TGCAGCGTTGCCCCTAGCGGGAGCACAGATACGCAGTATTTT	CSVAPSGSTDTQYF
few	TRBV28	TRBD1	TRBJ2-7	TGTGCCAGCGGACAGGGGTTTGGCTACGAGCAGTACTTC	CASGQGFGYEQYF
NA	TRBV30	NA	TRBJ1-6	TGTGCCTGGGGAGACAGTCGGGATTCACCCCTCCACTTT	CAWGDSRDSPLHF
NA	TRBV7-9	TRBD2	TRBJ2-7	TGTGCCAGCAGCCCGAGGACTAGCGGGAGCTACCTGGAGCAGTACTTC	CASSPRTSGSYLEQYF
few	TRBV20-1	NA	TRBJ1-4	TGCAGTGCTAGAGAGGGCACCGGGCCGAATGAAAAACTGTTTTTT	CSAREGTGPNEKLFF
few	TRBV28	NA	TRBJ1-2	TGTGCCAGCAGTTCGCGGGGACTTGCAGGGATCGGGTTTAACTATGGCTACACCTTC	CASSSRGLAGIGFNYGYTF
NA	TRBV24-1	NA	TRBJ1-2	TGTGCCGTAACCCCCGGAGAAGCTAACTATGGCTACACCTTC	CAVTPGEANYGYTF
NA	TRBV7-9	NA	TRBJ2-7	TGTGCCAGCAGCTTAGTCCAGACAGAGACCTACGAGCAGTACTTC	CASSLVQTETYEQYF
NA	TRBV12-3/TRBV12-4	TRBD2	TRBJ2-1	TGTGCCAGCAGCCGCCGCGGGGGTGTGGGGTACAATGAGCAGTTCTTC	CASSRRGGVGYNEQFF
few	TRBV2	NA	TRBJ1-4	TGTGCCACTAGGACGGATGCTAATGAAAAACTGTTTTTT	CATRTDANEKLFF
few	TRBV29-1	NA	TRBJ2-5	TGCAGCGTTGACCCCGGAGAGACCCAGTACTTC	CSVDPGETQYF
NA	TRBV28	NA	TRBJ2-4	TGTGCCAGCAGTTCTAGCCATCGACGGACAAGCTCCTACGGGCGGTACTTC	CASSSSHRRTSSYGRYF
NA	TRBV12-3/TRBV12-4	NA	TRBJ2-3	TGTGCCAGCAGTTTCAAGGCAGATACGCAGTATTTT	CASSFKADTQYF
many	TRBV7-8	NA	TRBJ2-7	TGCGCCAGCAGCTTGGGTCGGACCTACGAGCAGTACTTC	CASSLGRTYEQYF
NA	TRBV6-5	NA	TRBJ1-1	TGTGCCAGCAGTTACTCGAGACTGGACAGCAACACTGAAGCTTTCTTT	CASSYSRLDSNTEAFF